Sequencing of this TCR beta chain was carried out in a study of response to subunit inactivated influenza vaccine. Germline V gene lookup returns CDR1 GTSNPN and CDR2 SVGIG (reference sequence). The CDR3 loop spans 10 amino acids. Trimming removed 5 bases from V and 14 bases from J, with 14 bases in between. TCRdb itself ran the RT-PCR reads through MiXCR, one entry per CDR3 protein. The sample carries about 540,000 distinct CDR3 sequences, around 21% recorded once. These records were also assigned to another study, of T cells expressing NK-cell markers. As that report states: Beta-chain TCR cDNA was generated via 5'RACE template switching with UMIs. Underlying the TCR beta repertoires were sorted CD3+CD56+NKG2C+, CD3+CD56+NKG2C- and CD3+CD56-NKG2C+ T cells. T cells sorted in several experiments were restricted to alpha-beta TCR T cells by an anti-gamma-delta TCR antibody.

This sequence originates from a man in his fifties or sixties who received an inactivated influenza vaccine. Sequences were derived from CD4+ T cells sorted from PBMCs, sampled 11 to 12 days after vaccination. V usage is TRBV30 and J usage is TRBJ2-3; D might be TRBD2 (5 bases). The CDR3 bases are TGTGCCTGGGGGGAGAGCCTCAGGTATTTT. Its protein is CAWGESLRYF.